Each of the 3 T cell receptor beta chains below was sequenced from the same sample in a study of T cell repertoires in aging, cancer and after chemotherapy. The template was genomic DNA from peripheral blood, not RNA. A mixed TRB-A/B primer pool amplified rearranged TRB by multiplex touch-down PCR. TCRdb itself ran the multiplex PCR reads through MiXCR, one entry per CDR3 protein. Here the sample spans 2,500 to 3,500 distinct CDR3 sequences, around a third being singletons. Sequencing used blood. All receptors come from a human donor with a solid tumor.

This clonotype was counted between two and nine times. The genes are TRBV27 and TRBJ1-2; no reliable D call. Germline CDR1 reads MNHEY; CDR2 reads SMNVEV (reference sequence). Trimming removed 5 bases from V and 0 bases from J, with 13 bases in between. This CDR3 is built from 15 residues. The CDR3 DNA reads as TGTGCCAGCAGTCTCAATCGGCCAGCTAACTATGGCTACACCTTC. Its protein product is CASSLNRPANYGYTF.

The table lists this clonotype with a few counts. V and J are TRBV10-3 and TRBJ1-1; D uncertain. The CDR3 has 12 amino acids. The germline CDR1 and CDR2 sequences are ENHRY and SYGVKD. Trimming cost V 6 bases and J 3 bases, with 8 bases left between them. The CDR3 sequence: CAIRQQDTEAFF. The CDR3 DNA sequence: TGTGCCATCAGACAGCAGGACACTGAAGCTTTCTTT.

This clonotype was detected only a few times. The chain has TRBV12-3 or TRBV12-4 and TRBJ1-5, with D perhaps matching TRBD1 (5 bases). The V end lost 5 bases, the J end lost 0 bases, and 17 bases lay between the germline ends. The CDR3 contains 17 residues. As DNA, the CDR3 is TGTGCCAGCAGTCCCGGGACCTGGGATTATAGCAATCAGCCCCAGCATTTT. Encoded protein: CASSPGTWDYSNQPQHF.